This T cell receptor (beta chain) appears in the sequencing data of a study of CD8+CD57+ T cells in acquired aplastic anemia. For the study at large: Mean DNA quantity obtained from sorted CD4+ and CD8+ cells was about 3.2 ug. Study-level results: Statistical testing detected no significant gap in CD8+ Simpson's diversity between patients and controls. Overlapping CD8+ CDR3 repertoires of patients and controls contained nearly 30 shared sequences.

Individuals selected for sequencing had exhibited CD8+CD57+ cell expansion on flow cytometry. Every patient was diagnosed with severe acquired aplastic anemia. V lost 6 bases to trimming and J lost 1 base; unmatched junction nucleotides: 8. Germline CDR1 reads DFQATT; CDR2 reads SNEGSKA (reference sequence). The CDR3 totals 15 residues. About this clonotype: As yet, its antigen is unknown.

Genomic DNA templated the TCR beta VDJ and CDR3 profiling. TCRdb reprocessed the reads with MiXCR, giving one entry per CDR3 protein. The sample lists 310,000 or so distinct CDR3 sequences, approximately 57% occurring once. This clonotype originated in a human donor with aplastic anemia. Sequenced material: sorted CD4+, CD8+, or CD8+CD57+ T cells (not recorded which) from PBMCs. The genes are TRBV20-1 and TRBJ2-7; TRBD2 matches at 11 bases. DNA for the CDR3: TGCAGTGCGAACGTGGGGACTAGCGGATCCTACGAGCAGTACTTC. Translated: CSANVGTSGSYEQYF.